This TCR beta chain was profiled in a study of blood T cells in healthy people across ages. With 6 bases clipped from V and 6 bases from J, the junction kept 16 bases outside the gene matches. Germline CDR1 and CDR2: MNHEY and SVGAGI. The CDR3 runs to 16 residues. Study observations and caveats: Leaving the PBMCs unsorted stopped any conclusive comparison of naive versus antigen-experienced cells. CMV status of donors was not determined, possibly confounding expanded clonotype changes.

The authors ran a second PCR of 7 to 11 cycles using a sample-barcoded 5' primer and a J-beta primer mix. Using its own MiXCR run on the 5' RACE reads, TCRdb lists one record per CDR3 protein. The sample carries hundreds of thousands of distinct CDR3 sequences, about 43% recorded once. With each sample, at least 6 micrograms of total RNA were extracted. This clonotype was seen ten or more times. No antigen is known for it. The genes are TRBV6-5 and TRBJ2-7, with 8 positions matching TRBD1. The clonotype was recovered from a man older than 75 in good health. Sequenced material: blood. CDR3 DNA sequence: TGTGCCAGCAGCGACCAACCGCCCTCAACAGGGGGCGAGCAGTACTTC. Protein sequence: CASSDQPPSTGGEQYF.